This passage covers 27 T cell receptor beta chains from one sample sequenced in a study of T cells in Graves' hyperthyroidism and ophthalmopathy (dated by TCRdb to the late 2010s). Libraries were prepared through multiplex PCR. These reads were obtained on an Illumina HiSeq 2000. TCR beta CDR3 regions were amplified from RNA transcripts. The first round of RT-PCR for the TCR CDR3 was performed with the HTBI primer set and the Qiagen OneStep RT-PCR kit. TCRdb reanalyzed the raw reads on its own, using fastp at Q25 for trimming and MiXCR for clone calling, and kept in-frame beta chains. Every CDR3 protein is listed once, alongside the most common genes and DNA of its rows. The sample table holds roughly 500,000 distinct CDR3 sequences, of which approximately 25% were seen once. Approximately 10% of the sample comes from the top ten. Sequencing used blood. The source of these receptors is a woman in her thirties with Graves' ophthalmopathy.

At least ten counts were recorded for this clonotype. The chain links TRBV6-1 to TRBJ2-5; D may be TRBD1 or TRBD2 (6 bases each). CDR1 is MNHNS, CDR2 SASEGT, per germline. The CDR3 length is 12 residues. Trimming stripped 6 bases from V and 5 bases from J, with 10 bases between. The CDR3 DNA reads TGTGCCAGCAGGAAAGGGGGGGAGACCCAGTACTTC. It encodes CASRKGGETQYF.

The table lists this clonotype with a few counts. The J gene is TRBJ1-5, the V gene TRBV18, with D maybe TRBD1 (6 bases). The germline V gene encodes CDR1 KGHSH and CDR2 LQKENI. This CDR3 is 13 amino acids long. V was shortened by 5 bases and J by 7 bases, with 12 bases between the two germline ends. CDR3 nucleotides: TGTGCCAGCTCATCAAACAGGGAGCAGCCCCAGCATTTT. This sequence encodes CASSSNREQPQHF.

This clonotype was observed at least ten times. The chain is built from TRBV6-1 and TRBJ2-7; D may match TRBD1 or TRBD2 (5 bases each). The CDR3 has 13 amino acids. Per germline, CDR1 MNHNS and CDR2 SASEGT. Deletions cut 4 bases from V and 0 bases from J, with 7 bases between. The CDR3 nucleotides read TGTGCCAGCAGTGGGGACGGCTCCTACGAGCAGTACTTC. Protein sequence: CASSGDGSYEQYF.

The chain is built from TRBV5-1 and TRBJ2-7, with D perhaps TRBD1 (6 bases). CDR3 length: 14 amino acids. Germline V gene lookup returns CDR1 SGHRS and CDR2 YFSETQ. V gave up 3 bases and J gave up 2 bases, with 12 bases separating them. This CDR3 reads CASSSGTQAYEQYF. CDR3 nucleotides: TGCGCCAGCAGCTCCGGGACACAAGCCTACGAGCAGTACTTC.

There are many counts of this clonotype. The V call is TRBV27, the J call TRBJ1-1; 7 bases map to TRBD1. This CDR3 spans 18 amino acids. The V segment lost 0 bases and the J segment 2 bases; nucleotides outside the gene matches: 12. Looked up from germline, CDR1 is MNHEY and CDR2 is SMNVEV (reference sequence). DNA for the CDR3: TGTGCCAGCAGTTTATCGCCGGGAAGGGGGCCCCGTAACACTGAAGCTTTCTTT. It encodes CASSLSPGRGPRNTEAFF.

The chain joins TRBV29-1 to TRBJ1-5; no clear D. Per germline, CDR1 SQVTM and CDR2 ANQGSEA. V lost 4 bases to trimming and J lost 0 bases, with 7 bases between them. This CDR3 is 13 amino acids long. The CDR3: CSVVGSSNQPQHF. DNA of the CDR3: TGCAGCGTTGTTGGCAGTAGCAATCAGCCCCAGCATTTT.

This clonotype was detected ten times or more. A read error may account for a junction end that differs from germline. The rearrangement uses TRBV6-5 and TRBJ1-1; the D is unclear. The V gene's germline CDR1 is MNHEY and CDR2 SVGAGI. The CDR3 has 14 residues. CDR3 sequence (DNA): TGTGCCAGCAGTGACTCCTCGTGGAACACTGAAGCTTTCTTT. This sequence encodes CASSDSSWNTEAFF.

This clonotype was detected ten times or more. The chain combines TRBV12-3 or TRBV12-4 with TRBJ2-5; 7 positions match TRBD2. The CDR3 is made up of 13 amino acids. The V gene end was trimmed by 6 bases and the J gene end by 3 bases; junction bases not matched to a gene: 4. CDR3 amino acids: CASRPSGKETQYF. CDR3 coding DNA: TGTGCCAGCAGACCTAGCGGCAAAGAGACCCAGTACTTC.

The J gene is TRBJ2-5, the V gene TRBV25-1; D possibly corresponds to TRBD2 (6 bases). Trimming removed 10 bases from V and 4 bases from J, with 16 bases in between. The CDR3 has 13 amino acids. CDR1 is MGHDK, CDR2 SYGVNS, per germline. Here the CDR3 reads CATGGRGGETQYF. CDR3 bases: TGTGCCACCGGGGGAAGGGGCGGAGAGACCCAGTACTTC.

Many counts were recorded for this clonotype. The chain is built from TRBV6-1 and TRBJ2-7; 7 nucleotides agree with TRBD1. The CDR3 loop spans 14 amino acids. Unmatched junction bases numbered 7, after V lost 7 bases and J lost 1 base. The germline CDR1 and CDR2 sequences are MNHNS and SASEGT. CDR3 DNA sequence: TGTGCCAGCACCCCCACGACAGGGTCCTACGAGCAGTACTTC. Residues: CASTPTTGSYEQYF.

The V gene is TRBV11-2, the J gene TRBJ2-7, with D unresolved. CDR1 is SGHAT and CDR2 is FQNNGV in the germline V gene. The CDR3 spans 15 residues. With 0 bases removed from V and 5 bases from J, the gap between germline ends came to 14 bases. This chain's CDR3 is CASSLEVGSTDEQYF. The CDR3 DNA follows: TGTGCCAGCAGCTTAGAGGTAGGGTCTACTGACGAGCAGTACTTC.

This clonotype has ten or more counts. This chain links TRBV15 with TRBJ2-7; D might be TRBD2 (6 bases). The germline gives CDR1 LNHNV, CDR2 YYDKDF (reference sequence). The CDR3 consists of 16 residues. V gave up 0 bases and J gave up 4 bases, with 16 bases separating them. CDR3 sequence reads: CATSRDMAGRVYEQYF. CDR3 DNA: TGTGCCACCAGCAGAGATATGGCGGGACGGGTTTACGAGCAGTACTTC.

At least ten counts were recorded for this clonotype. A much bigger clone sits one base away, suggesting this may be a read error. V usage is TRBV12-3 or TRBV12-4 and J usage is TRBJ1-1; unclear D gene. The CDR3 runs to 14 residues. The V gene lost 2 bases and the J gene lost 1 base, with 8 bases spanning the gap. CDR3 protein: CASSLTRPNTEAFF. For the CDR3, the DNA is TGTGCCAGCAGTTTAACCAGACCGAACACTGAAGCTTTCTTT.

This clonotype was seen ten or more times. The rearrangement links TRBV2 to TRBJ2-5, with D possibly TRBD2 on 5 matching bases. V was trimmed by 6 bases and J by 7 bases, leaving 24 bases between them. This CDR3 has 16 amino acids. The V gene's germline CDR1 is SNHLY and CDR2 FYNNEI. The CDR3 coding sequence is TGTGCCAGCAGGCGACAAACCTCGGTCGGGGTGGGGACCCAGTACTTC. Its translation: CASRRQTSVGVGTQYF.

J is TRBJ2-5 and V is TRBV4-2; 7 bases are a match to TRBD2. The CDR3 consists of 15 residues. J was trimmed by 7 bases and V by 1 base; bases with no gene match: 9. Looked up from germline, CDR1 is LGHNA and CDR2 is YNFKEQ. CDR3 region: CASSQGGTTLGTQYF. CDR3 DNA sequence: TGTGCCAGCAGCCAAGGGGGGACTACCCTGGGGACCCAGTACTTC.

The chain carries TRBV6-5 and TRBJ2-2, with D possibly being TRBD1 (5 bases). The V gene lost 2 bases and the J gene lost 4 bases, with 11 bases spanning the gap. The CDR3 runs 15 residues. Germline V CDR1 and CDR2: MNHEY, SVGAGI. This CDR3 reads CASSYAQATTGELFF. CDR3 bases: TGTGCCAGCAGTTACGCACAGGCCACCACCGGGGAGCTGTTTTTT.

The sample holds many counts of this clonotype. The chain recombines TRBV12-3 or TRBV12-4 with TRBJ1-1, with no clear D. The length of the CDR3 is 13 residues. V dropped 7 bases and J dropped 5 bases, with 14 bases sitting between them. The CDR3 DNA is TGTGCCAGCAACTTACTTGGGAGGACTGAAGCTTTCTTT. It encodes CASNLLGRTEAFF.

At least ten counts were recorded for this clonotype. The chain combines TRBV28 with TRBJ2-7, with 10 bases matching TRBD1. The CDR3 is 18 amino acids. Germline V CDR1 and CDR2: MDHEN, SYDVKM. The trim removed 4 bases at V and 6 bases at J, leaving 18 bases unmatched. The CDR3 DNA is TGTGCCAGCAGTTCGCATGTCGCTCGTTGGGACAGGGGAGCCGAGCAGTACTTC. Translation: CASSSHVARWDRGAEQYF.

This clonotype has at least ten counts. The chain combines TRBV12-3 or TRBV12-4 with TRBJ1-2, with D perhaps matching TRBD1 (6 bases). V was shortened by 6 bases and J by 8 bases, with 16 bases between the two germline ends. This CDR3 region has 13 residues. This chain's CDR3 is CASSRLTGGGYTF. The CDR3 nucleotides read TGTGCCAGCAGCCGATTGACAGGAGGCGGCTACACCTTC.

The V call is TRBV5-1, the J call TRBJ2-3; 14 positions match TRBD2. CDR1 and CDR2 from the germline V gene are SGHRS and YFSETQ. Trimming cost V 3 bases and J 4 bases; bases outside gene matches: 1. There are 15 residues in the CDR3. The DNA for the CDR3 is TGCGCCAGCAGCTCGGGACTAGCGGGGGCAGATACGCAGTATTTT. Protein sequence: CASSSGLAGADTQYF.

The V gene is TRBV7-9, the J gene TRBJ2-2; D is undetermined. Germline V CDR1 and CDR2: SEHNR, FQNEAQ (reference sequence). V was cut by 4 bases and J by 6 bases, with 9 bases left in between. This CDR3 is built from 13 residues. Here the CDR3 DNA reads TGTGCCAGCAGCTCGACGGACGCCGGGGAGCTGTTTTTT. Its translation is CASSSTDAGELFF.

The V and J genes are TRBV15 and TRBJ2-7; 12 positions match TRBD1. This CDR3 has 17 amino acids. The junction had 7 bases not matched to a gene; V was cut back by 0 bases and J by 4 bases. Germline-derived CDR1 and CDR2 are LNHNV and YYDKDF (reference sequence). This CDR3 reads CATSRDLGQGARYEQYF. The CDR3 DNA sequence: TGTGCCACCAGCAGAGATCTGGGACAGGGGGCAAGGTACGAGCAGTACTTC.

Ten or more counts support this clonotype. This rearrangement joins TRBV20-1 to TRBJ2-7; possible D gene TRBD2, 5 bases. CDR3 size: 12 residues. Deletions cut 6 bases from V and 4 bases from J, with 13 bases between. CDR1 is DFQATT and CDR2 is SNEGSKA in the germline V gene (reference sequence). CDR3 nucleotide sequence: TGCAGTGCGGAAAGGGAGACTTACGAGCAGTACTTC. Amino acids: CSAERETYEQYF.

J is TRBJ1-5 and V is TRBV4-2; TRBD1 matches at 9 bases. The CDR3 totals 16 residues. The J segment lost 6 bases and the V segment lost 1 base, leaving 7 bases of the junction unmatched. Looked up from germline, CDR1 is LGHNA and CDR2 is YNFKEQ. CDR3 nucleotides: TGTGCCAGCAGCCAAGGGACAGGGGATTCGGGTCAGCCCCAGCATTTT. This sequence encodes CASSQGTGDSGQPQHF.

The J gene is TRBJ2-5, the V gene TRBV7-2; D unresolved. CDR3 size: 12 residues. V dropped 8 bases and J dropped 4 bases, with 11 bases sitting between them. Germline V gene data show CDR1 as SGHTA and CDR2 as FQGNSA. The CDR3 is CASRVPPETQYF. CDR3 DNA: TGTGCCAGCCGAGTCCCCCCAGAGACCCAGTACTTC.

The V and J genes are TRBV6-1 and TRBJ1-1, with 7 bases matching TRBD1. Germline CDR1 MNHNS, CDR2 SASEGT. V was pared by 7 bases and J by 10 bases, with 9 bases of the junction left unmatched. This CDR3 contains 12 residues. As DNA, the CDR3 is TGTGCCAGCACCAAAACAGGGGACGCAGCTTTCTTT. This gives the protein CASTKTGDAAFF.

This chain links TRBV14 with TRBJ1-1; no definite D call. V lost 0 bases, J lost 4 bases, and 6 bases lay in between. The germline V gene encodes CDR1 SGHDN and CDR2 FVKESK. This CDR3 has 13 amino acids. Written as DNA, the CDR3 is TGTGCCAGCAGCCAAGATATGGTCACTGAAGCTTTCTTT. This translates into CASSQDMVTEAFF.